The clone carrying this T cell receptor beta chain was counted a single time. Its antigen remains unidentified. Trimming stripped 4 bases from V and 5 bases from J, with 12 bases between. The CDR3 runs to 14 residues. Germline CDR1 SGHRS, CDR2 YFSETQ. These data belong to a study of OX40 agonist ivuxolimab in advanced cancers. Overall study: Those enrolled were around 87% male, with a mean age of around 60 years and ages from about 20 to 90.

Study-wide points: The specificity for antigen of the expanded peripheral T cells was not determined.

Measured with immunoSEQ multiplex PCR; TCRdb has only the in-frame clones, and not every one. The repertoire has approximately 50,000 clones, about 80% of them found once; the top ten carry 3% to 5%. The receptor was isolated from an adult with an advanced solid tumor such as melanoma, head and neck, liver or kidney cancer. The rearrangement joins TRBV5-1 to TRBJ2-2, with D tentatively TRBD1 (5 bases). The starting material was CD4+ or CD8+ T cells sorted from blood, obtained in a trial of the OX40 agonist ivuxolimab. CDR3 DNA sequence: TGCGCCAGCAGCCGGAGCAGGGAAACCGGGGAGCTGTTTTTT. Its translation is CASSRSRETGELFF.